These 18 T cell receptor beta chains originate from one sample sequenced in a study of blood T cell repertoires in COVID-19 (dated by TCRdb to the early 2020s). The library came from the immunoSEQ multiplex PCR assay. This is the immuneACCESS table as TCRdb keeps it, with only in-frame sequences that have V and J called. A part of the clones is gone; compared with another copy, unresolved V genes explain less than half, and the rest is unexplained. Counted in this sample were about 220,000 clones; around 85% of them appeared once. 1.3% of the sample rests with the top ten. The sequenced sample was PBMCs or T cells enriched from blood (not recorded which). The receptors derive from a woman between 40 and 50 years old with acute COVID-19.

The CDR3 DNA is TGTGCCACCAGTGATATTACAGCCCCTTATGGCTACACCTTC. Translating gives CATSDITAPYGYTF. The chain couples TRBV24-1 to TRBJ1-2, with D hard to call. V lost 3 bases, J lost 5 bases, and 12 bases lay in between. From germline, CDR1 is KGHDR and CDR2 SFDVKD. CDR3 length: 14 amino acids.

The rearrangement links TRBV29-1 to TRBJ1-1; D may be TRBD1 (6 bases). Trimming took 4 bases from V and 1 from J, leaving 10 bases between them. Germline V gives CDR1 SQVTM, CDR2 ANQGSEA. This CDR3 is built from 13 residues. The CDR3 nucleotides are TGCAGCGTTGTAGAGGACAGGAACACTGAAGCTTTCTTT. Amino acids: CSVVEDRNTEAFF.

The chain joins TRBV7-3 to TRBJ1-2, with D maybe TRBD1 (5 bases). The V gene's germline CDR1 is SGHTA and CDR2 FQGTGA. V gave up 3 bases and J gave up 0 bases, with 5 bases separating them. The CDR3 length is 13 residues. The DNA of the CDR3 is TGTGCCAGCAGCTTGACAGCTAACTATGGCTACACCTTC. Amino acids: CASSLTANYGYTF.

The gene calls are TRBV2 and TRBJ2-3; TRBD2 aligns across 9 bases. V was pared by 7 bases and J by 1 base, with 3 bases of the junction left unmatched. Germline V gene data show CDR1 as SNHLY and CDR2 as FYNNEI. There are 14 residues in the CDR3. The CDR3, as DNA: TGTGCCAGCACCCAGCGGGGGGGCACAGATACGCAGTATTTT. The encoded protein is CASTQRGGTDTQYF.

This sequence joins TRBV10-3 and TRBJ2-5; D perhaps matches TRBD1 (6 bases). The CDR3 is made up of 13 amino acids. Per the germline V gene, CDR1 is ENHRY and CDR2 is SYGVKD. Trimming cost V 4 bases and J 5 bases, with 11 bases left between them. The CDR3 nucleotides are TGTGCCATCAGTGTCCAGGGGACGGAGACCCAGTACTTC. Translated, it gives CAISVQGTETQYF.

This chain joins TRBV4-2 and TRBJ2-7; 8 bases align to TRBD2. With 3 bases clipped from V and 2 bases from J, the junction kept 9 bases outside the gene matches. Germline CDR1 and CDR2: LGHNA and YNFKEQ. The CDR3 runs to 16 residues. CDR3 bases: TGTGCCAGCAGCCAGGCAATAGCGGGGACACCCTACGAGCAGTACTTC. This translates into CASSQAIAGTPYEQYF.

The V gene is TRBV5-5, the J gene TRBJ2-5, with D maybe TRBD2 (7 bases). Germline lookup yields CDR1 SGHKS and CDR2 YYEKEE (reference sequence). Trimming cost V 4 bases and J 7 bases, with 11 bases left between them. This CDR3 comprises 12 residues. The CDR3 region has the DNA TGTGCCAGCAGCCACAGGGAGGGGACCCAGTACTTC. It codes for CASSHREGTQYF.

This clone is a singleton in its sample. The gene calls are TRBV30 and TRBJ2-7; D might be TRBD2 (6 bases). Germline-derived CDR1 and CDR2 are GTSNPN and SVGIG (reference sequence). This CDR3 has 16 amino acids. Trimming pared 0 bases from V and 0 bases from J, leaving 15 bases between. CDR3 residues: CAWSVPSLDYSYEQYF. The DNA of the CDR3 is TGTGCCTGGAGTGTACCCTCACTGGACTACTCCTACGAGCAGTACTTC.

The J gene is TRBJ2-3, the V gene TRBV6-5; D unresolved. The germline V gene has CDR1 MNHEY and CDR2 SVGAGI. V gave up 4 bases and J gave up 0 bases, with 5 bases separating them. The CDR3 spans 13 residues. The CDR3 sequence is CASSSFSTDTQYF. Here the CDR3 DNA reads TGTGCCAGCAGTTCCTTCAGCACAGATACGCAGTATTTT.

This chain joins TRBV25-1 and TRBJ1-2; tentatively, D is TRBD1 (6 bases). V was shortened by 4 bases and J by 4 bases, with 19 bases between the two germline ends. Germline V gene lookup returns CDR1 MGHDK and CDR2 SYGVNS. The CDR3 totals 16 residues. The DNA for the CDR3 is TGTGCCAGCAGTGCCCCAAATAGGGGGGGCATCTATGGCTACACCTTC. Translating it yields CASSAPNRGGIYGYTF.

The rearrangement joins TRBV19 to TRBJ1-1; 10 bases agree with TRBD1. Germline CDR1 reads LNHDA; CDR2 reads SQIVND (reference sequence). CDR3 length equals 14 residues. V lost 6 bases to trimming and J lost 1 base; unmatched junction nucleotides: 2. The CDR3 nucleotides are TGTGCCAGTAGGACAGGGGGCTCGAACACTGAAGCTTTCTTT. It encodes CASRTGGSNTEAFF.

The chain joins TRBV4-3 to TRBJ2-2; 8 nucleotides agree with TRBD2. Germline-derived CDR1 and CDR2 are LGHNA and YSLEER. J lost 1 base, V lost 0 bases, and 4 bases had no gene match. The CDR3 runs 17 residues. In DNA, the CDR3 is TGCGCCAGCAGCCAAGATGCCAGCGGGGGGAACACCGGGGAGCTGTTTTTT. It codes for CASSQDASGGNTGELFF.

The rearrangement joins TRBV7-6 to TRBJ1-6, with 9 bases lining up with TRBD1. V was pared by 4 bases and J by 7 bases, with 11 bases of the junction left unmatched. CDR3 size: 17 residues. Germline-derived CDR1 and CDR2 are SGHVS and FNYEAQ. The CDR3 region is CASSSYRDRAVNSPLHF. CDR3 nucleotides: TGTGCCAGCAGCTCATACCGGGACAGGGCGGTAAATTCACCCCTCCACTTT.

J is TRBJ1-5 and V is TRBV7-2; a weak D match, TRBD1 (6 bases). The ends were cut back, 2 bases at V and 6 bases at J, with 11 bases in the middle. Germline V CDR1 and CDR2: SGHTA, FQGNSA. The CDR3 runs 14 residues. Written as DNA, the CDR3 is TGTGCCAGCAGCTTAATGGTCAGGGGTCAGCCCCAGCATTTT. The encoded protein is CASSLMVRGQPQHF. Full variable domain (rest looked up from reference TRBV7-2 and TRBJ1-5): GAGVSQSPSNKVTEKGKDVELRCDPISGHTALYWYRQSLGQGLEFLIYFQGNSAPDKSGLPSDRFSAERTGGSVSTLTIQRTQQEDSAVYLCASSLMVRGQPQHFGDGTRLSIL.

The chain employs TRBV9 and TRBJ2-5, with 11 bases aligning to TRBD2. The length of the CDR3 is 15 residues. V shed 4 bases and J 7 bases; nucleotides not matched to a gene: 9. The germline gives CDR1 SGDLS, CDR2 YYNGEE. Here the CDR3 DNA reads TGTGCCAGCAGCCCAGATGGGACTAGCGGTCCGACCCAGTACTTC. This codes for CASSPDGTSGPTQYF.

The chain links TRBV3-1 (or the pseudogene TRBV3-2) to TRBJ2-5; TRBD2 aligns across 9 bases. The trim removed 0 bases at V and 1 base at J, leaving 18 bases unmatched. From germline, CDR1 is LGHDT and CDR2 YNNKEL (reference sequence). This CDR3 region has 21 residues. CDR3 residues: CASSQDGGESWAGGPQETQYF. CDR3 sequence (DNA): TGTGCCAGCAGCCAAGACGGTGGAGAATCTTGGGCGGGAGGGCCCCAAGAGACCCAGTACTTC.

V and J are TRBV6-1 and TRBJ1-1; the D is unclear. The ends were cut back, 2 bases at V and 1 base at J, with 8 bases in the middle. The length of the CDR3 is 14 residues. Germline values: CDR1 MNHNS, CDR2 SASEGT. CDR3 protein: CASSELAENTEAFF. CDR3 in DNA: TGTGCCAGCAGTGAATTGGCAGAGAACACTGAAGCTTTCTTT.

The count of this clone is one. This chain joins TRBV5-4 and TRBJ1-1; no reliable D call. The CDR3 length is 13 residues. Trimming left V 0 bases short and J 5 bases short, with 8 bases between. Germline V gives CDR1 SGHNT, CDR2 YYREEE (reference sequence). DNA of the CDR3: TGTGCCAGCAGCTTGGAGCGGGGAACTGAAGCTTTCTTT. Translated, it gives CASSLERGTEAFF.